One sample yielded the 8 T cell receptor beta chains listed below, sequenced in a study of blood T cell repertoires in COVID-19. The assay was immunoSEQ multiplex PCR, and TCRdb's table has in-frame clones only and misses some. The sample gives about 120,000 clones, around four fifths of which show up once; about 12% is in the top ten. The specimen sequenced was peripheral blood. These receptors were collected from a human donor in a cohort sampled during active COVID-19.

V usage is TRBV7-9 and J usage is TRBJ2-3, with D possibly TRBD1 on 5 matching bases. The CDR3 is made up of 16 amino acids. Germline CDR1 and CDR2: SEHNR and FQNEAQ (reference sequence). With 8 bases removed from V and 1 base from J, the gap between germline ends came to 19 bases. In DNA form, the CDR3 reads TGTGCCAGCGAAGGCAGGACATCCAAGGGCACAGATACGCAGTATTTT. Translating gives CASEGRTSKGTDTQYF.

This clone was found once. CDR3 bases: TGTGCCAGCAGTGGCGCAGGGACCTACGAGCAGTACTTC. Its protein product is CASSGAGTYEQYF. The V gene is TRBV2, the J gene TRBJ2-7; D possibly corresponds to TRBD1 (5 bases). The CDR3 totals 13 residues. The V gene lost 4 bases and the J gene lost 2 bases, with 9 bases spanning the gap. Germline CDR1 SNHLY, CDR2 FYNNEI. Based on the CDR3 plus reference TRBV2 and TRBJ2-7, the full variable domain is EPEVTQTPSHQVTQMGQEVILRCVPISNHLYFYWYRQILGQKVEFLVSFYNNEISEKSEIFDDQFSVERPDGSNFTLKIRSTKLEDSAMYFCASSGAGTYEQYFGPGTRLTVT.

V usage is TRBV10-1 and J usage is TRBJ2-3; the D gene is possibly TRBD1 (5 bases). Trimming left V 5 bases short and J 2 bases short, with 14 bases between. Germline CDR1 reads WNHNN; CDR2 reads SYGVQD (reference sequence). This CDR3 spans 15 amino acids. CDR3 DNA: TGCGCCAGCAGTAAGACAGAAGATCTCACAGATACGCAGTATTTT. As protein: CASSKTEDLTDTQYF.

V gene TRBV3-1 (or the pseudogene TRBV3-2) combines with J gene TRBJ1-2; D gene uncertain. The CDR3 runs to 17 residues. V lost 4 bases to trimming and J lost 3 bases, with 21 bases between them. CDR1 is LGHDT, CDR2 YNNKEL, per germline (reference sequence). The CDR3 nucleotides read TGTGCCAGCAGCCCCCCGCGTGACCGTGCCGGGGACTATGGCTACACCTTC. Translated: CASSPPRDRAGDYGYTF.

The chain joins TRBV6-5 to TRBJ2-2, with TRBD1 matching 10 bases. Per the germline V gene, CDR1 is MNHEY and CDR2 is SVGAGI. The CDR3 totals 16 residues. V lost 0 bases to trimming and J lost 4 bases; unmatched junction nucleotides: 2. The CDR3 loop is CASSYSRTGGTGELFF. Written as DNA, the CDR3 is TGTGCCAGCAGTTACTCCAGGACAGGGGGCACCGGGGAGCTGTTTTTT.

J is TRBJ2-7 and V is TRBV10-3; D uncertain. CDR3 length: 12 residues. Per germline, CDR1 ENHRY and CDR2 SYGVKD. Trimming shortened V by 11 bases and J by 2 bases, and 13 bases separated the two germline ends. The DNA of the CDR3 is TGTGCCGTGGGCAGCCACCCCTACGAGCAGTACTTC. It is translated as CAVGSHPYEQYF.

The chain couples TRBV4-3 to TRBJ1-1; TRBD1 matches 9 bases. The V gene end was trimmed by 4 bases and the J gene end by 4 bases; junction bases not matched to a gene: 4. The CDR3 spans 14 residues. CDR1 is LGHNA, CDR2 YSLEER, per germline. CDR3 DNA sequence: TGCGCCAGCAGCCTGACAGGGGGTGGCACTGAAGCTTTCTTT. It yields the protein CASSLTGGGTEAFF.

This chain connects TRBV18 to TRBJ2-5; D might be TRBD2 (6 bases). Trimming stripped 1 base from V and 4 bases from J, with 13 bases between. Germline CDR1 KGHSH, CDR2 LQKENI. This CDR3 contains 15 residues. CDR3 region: CASSPLGGVVETQYF. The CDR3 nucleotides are TGTGCCAGCTCACCACTCGGCGGGGTAGTAGAGACCCAGTACTTC.